The present entry profiles one T cell receptor (beta chain) with its context. Its antigen is unknown. No per-base quality is available; no much larger clone lies one base away. Looking up the germline V gene yields CDR1 SGHRS and CDR2 YFSETQ. From its cysteine to its phenylalanine, the CDR3 spans 13 amino acids. The retained sequence is limited to the CDR3, 39 bases, with the frame set at the first base. Relative to germline, V is 4 bases shorter and J is 3 bases shorter, with 11 bases between their ends. These data come from a study of blood T cell repertoires in COVID-19 (dated by TCRdb to 2020 to 2021). Context from the whole study: Collaborator samples came from the United States, Italy and Spain and covered acute and convalescent phases of COVID-19. The material from the prospective study consisted of cDNA or gDNA derived from T cells, B-cell-depleted T cells, or PBMCs. Deeply sampled blood TCRbeta repertoires from subjects exposed to, actively infected with, or recovered from COVID-19 were included in the dataset. The repertoires were released in a freely available public database meant as a resource for research on the immune response to SARS-CoV-2. The samples were drawn from two sources: the first 160 participants of the ongoing ImmuneRACE study, and approximately 1,300 subjects contributed by 6 global collaborators. The sample metadata nearly always contained a de-identified subject ID, COVID-19 status, age in years and sex. Where HLA class I and class II types were available, the types were taken from metadata supplied by the sample provider, not from assay-based typing. The investigation overall reported the following: The amount of clinical and demographic metadata varied by source and participant and was provided uncurated.

Whole blood was collected in K2EDTA tubes by collaborating institutions according to the institutions' own protocols. For TCRbeta analysis, collaborators shipped samples in one of three forms: frozen whole blood, isolated PBMCs, or DNA extracted from either of those sample types. TCRbeta CDR3 regions were amplified from genomic DNA using the immunoSEQ Assay, a bias-controlled multiplex PCR. The authors' pipeline ran thus. Nucleated cell counts per sample were estimated from amplification of reference gene primers within the assay. To quantify the absolute abundance of each unique TCRbeta CDR3 rearrangement, sequence reads were collapsed and filtered. For each sample, productive Simpson clonality was calculated by taking the square root of Simpson's diversity index across productive rearrangements. Entries here come from immuneACCESS through TCRdb and include only in-frame sequences with V and J called. Some clones fail to appear in such tables; in the studies checked, an unresolved V gene covers under half of the shortfall, and the cause of the remainder is unknown. V, J and clone size reflect that table, while D and trimming were determined from the DNA. The sample table contains about 64,000 clones; only one count was recorded for around 80% of them. The ten largest clones take up over 9.5% of the sample.

The sequenced sample was peripheral blood. This TCR was recovered from a man of 80 years or more with acute or convalescent COVID-19. The sequence is built from TRBV5-1 and TRBJ2-7, with a tentative D gene TRBD1 over 6 matching bases. CDR3 region: CASSPAGDYEQYF. The sequence in DNA is TGCGCCAGCAGCCCCGCAGGGGACTACGAGCAGTACTTC.